These 2 T cell receptor beta chains share one sample of origin, sequenced in a study of sequential checkpoint blockade in melanoma. Repertoires were generated with immunoSEQ multiplex PCR, while TCRdb's copy carries only in-frame clones and drops some. The sample holds about 5,700 clones, about 90% seen once. The treatment here: randomized to nivolumab then ipilimumab (arm A) or the reverse (arm B). Sequenced material: CD8+ T cells sorted from blood (inferred from file names), taken from a patient given nivolumab and ipilimumab in sequence. All receptors derive from a human donor with melanoma.

The rearrangement links TRBV7-9 to TRBJ2-7, with 10 nucleotides matching TRBD2. The CDR3 consists of 19 residues. The J segment lost 0 bases and the V segment lost 5 bases, leaving 16 bases of the junction unmatched. CDR1 is SEHNR and CDR2 is FQNEAQ in the germline V gene (reference sequence). CDR3 nucleotides: TGTGCCAGCAGCCCCCTCTCCCAGCGGGAGGGCCTACTCTCCTACGAGCAGTACTTC. Its translation: CASSPLSQREGLLSYEQYF.

A word on this clone: The junction differs from germline at one of its ends, possibly a read error. V gene TRBV7-7 combines with J gene TRBJ2-1, with 9 bases that match TRBD1. The CDR3 has 16 amino acids. The germline V gene has CDR1 SSHAT and CDR2 FNYEAQ (reference sequence). CDR3: CASSLGRTGAYNEQFF. The DNA for the CDR3 is TGTGCTAGCAGCTTAGGGCGGACAGGGGCCTACAATGAGCAGTTCTTC.